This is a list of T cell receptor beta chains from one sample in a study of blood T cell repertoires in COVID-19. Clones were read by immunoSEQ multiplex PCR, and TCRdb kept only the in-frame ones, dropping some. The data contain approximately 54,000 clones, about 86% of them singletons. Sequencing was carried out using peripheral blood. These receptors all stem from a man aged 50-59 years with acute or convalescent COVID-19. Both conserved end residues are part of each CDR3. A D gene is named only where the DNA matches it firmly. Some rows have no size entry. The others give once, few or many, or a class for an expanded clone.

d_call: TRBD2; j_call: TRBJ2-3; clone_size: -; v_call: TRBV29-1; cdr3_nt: TGCAGCGTTGATCCTAGCGGGGGGAGCACAGATACGCAGTATTTT; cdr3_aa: CSVDPSGGSTDTQYF
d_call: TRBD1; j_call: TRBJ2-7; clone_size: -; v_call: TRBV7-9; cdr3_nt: TGTGCCAGCAGCCCACCCCGACAGGGGAGATACGAGCAGTACTTC; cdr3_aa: CASSPPRQGRYEQYF
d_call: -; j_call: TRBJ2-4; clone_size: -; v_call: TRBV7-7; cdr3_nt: TGTGCTAGCAGCCCAGGGACATATAAAAACATTCAGTACTTC; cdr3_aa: CASSPGTYKNIQYF
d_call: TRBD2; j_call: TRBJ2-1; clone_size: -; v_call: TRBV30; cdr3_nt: TGTGCCTGGAGTCGCGGGGGGGCAGACGTAAATGAGCAGTTCTTC; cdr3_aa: CAWSRGGADVNEQFF
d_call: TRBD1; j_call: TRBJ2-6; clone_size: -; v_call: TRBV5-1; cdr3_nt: TGCGCCAGCAGCCCAATTTTTGGGACAGGGAACTCTGGGGCCAACGTCCTGACTTTC; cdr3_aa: CASSPIFGTGNSGANVLTF
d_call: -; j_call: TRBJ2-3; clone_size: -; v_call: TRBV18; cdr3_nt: TGTGCCAGCTCACCACCCGGGGGAGCAGATACGCAGTATTTT; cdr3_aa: CASSPPGGADTQYF
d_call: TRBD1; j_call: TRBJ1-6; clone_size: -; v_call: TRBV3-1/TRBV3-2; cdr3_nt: TGTGCCAGCAGCCAAGCCGGAACGGGACAGGGAACTTCACCCCTCCACTTT; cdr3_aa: CASSQAGTGQGTSPLHF
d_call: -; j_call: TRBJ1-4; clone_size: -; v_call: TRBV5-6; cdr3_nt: TGTGCCAGCAGCCCCCGGGACTCCCTTTGGGGGGCAACTAATGAAAAACTGTTTTTT; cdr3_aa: CASSPRDSLWGATNEKLFF
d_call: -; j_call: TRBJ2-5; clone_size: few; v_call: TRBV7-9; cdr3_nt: TGTGCCAGCAGCTTAGCGCGTGAGGGCCGGACCCCGCGTAAGGCCAACTTC; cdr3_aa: CASSLAREGRTPRKANF
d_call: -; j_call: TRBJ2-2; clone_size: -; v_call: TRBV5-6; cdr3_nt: TGTGCCAGCAGCTTTGGGCGGGGCACCGGGGAGCTGTTTTTT; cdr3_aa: CASSFGRGTGELFF
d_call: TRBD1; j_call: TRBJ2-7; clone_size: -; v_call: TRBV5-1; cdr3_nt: TGCGCCAGCAGCCTTGGGACAGGGGCTCTCGAGCAGTACTTC; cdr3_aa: CASSLGTGALEQYF
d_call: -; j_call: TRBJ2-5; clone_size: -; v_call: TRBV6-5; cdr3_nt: TGTGCCAGCGAAAGGCAGGGTGGAGAGACCCAGTACTTC; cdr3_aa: CASERQGGETQYF
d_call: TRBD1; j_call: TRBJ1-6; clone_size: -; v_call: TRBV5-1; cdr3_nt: TGCGCCAGCAGCTTGAGACAGGGGCCGGGGGATGATAATTCACCCCTCCACTTT; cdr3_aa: CASSLRQGPGDDNSPLHF
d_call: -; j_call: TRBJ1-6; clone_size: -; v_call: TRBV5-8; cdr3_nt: TGTGCCAGCAGCTTGGGATCGGGTAGCTCCTATAATTCACCCCTCCACTTT; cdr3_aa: CASSLGSGSSYNSPLHF